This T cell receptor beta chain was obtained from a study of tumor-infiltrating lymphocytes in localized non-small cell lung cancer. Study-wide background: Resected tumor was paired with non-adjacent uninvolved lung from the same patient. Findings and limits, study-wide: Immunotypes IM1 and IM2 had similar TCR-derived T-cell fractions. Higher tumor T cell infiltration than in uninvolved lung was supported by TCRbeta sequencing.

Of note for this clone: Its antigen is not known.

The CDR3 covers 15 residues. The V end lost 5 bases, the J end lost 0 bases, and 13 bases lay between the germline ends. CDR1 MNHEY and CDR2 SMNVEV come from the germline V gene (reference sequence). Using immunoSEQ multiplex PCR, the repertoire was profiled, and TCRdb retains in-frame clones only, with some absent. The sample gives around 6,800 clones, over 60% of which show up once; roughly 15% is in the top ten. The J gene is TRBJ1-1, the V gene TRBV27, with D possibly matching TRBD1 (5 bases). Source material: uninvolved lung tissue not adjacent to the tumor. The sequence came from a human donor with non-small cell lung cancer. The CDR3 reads CASSVPQDLNTEAFF. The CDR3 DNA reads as TGTGCCAGCAGTGTACCACAGGACTTGAACACTGAAGCTTTCTTT.